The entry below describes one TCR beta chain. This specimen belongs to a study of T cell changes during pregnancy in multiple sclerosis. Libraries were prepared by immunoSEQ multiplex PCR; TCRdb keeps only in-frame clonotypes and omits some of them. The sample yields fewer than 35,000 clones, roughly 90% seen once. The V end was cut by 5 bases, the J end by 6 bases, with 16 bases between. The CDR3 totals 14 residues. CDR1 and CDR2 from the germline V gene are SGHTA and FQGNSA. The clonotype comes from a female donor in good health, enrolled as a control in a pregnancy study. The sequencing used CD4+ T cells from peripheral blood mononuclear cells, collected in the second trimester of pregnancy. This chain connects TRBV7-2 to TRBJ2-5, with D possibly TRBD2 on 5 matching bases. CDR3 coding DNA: TGTGCCAGCAGCCCGGCGGGCCCCCTCCAGACCCAGTACTTC. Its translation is CASSPAGPLQTQYF.